This T cell receptor (beta chain) is drawn from a study of Graves' ophthalmopathy and Graves' hyperthyroidism. V shed 7 bases and J 4 bases; nucleotides not matched to a gene: 6. The germline gives CDR1 SNHLY, CDR2 FYNNEI. The CDR3 has 14 residues. The TCR beta CDR3 regions underwent amplification from RNA transcripts. Second-round multiplex PCR came after a first-round RT-PCR that employed HTBI primers. TCRdb independently ran MiXCR on the multiplex PCR reads; one entry per CDR3 protein. The top ten clones hold 11% of a sample with 900,000 to 1,200,000 distinct CDR3 sequences, 36% of them seen once. The chain combines TRBV2 with TRBJ2-7; 11 nucleotides match TRBD2. The sequence came from an adult man with Graves' hyperthyroidism. Source material: peripheral blood or thyroid tissue (not recorded which). The CDR3 DNA sequence: TGTGCCAGCAATCGACTAGCGGGGATGTACGAGCAGTACTTC. It yields the protein CASNRLAGMYEQYF.